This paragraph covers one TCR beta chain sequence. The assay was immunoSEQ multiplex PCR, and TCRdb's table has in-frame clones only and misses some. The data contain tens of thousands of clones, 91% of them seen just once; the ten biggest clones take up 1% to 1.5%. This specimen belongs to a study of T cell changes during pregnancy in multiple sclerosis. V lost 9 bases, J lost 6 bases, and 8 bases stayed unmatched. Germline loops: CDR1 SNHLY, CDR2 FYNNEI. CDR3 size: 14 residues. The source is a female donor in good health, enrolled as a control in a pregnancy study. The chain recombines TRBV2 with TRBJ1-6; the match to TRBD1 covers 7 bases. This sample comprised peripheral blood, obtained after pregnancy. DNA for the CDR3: TGTGCCAGTTGGACAGGACTCCGTAATTCACCCCTCCACTTT. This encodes CASWTGLRNSPLHF.